Listed here are 17 T cell receptor beta chains from one sample, sequenced in a study of siplizumab effects on memory and regulatory T cells. TCRdb's copy holds only in-frame clones and misses some; the assay was immunoSEQ multiplex PCR. The data contain some 70,000 clones, roughly 88% of them seen just once; the ten biggest clones take up about 1.5%. Sequencing used Tregs sorted from blood. All receptors come from a human donor in good health.

A note on this clone: This sample also contains other DNA sequences that code for the same CDR3. The V call is TRBV7-2, the J call TRBJ2-3, with 8 bases lining up with TRBD2. V dropped 3 bases and J dropped 3; count of bases not matched to a gene: 5. The CDR3 is 15 amino acids. CDR1 SGHTA and CDR2 FQGNSA come from the germline V gene. The CDR3 DNA follows: TGTGCCAGCAGCTTTCAAGCGGGGGAGACAGATACGCAGTATTTT. This codes for CASSFQAGETDTQYF.

This clone was counted a single time. Its ends do not fully match the called genes, so a read error is possible. J is TRBJ2-5 and V is TRBV7-7; TRBD1 is a possible D gene (5 bases). In germline, CDR1 is SSHAT, CDR2 FNYEAQ (reference sequence). This CDR3 is 15 amino acids long. The CDR3, as DNA: TGTGCTAGCAAGCAGGGCTCGGAGTTTGGGGAGACCCAGTACTTC. It is translated as CASKQGSEFGETQYF.

The chain has TRBV7-9 and TRBJ2-3; D not resolved. Germline V gives CDR1 SEHNR, CDR2 FQNEAQ (reference sequence). Trimming left V 3 bases short and J 4 bases short, with 8 bases between. The CDR3 sequence is 13 residues long. The CDR3 coding sequence is TGTGCCAGCAGCTTTAAAGGGCCAGATACGCAGTATTTT. It yields the protein CASSFKGPDTQYF.

The V gene is TRBV19, the J gene TRBJ2-1; D could derive from TRBD1 or TRBD2 (5 bases each). The V and J ends lost 3 bases and 12 bases respectively, with 15 bases between them. From germline, CDR1 is LNHDA and CDR2 SQIVND (reference sequence). The CDR3 has 13 residues. In nucleotides, the CDR3 is TGTGCCAGTAGTATGACGGGGCTGGGTACGCAGTTCTTC. This translates into CASSMTGLGTQFF.

The rearrangement joins TRBV19 to TRBJ2-7, with 10 bases lining up with TRBD1. Germline trimming cut 5 bases from V and 2 bases from J; bases unmatched to any gene: 6. Germline CDR1 and CDR2: LNHDA and SQIVND (reference sequence). This CDR3 comprises 15 residues. This CDR3 reads CASSARQGATYEQYF. Here the CDR3 DNA reads TGTGCCAGTAGTGCCCGACAGGGGGCTACCTACGAGCAGTACTTC.

The rearrangement links TRBV6-1 to TRBJ2-1; the D gene is possibly TRBD2 (7 bases). Trimming took 1 base from V and 8 from J, leaving 21 bases between them. CDR1 MNHNS and CDR2 SASEGT come from the germline V gene. The length of the CDR3 is 17 residues. The CDR3 protein is CASSEEVIGGLWHEQFF. CDR3 nucleotide sequence: TGTGCCAGCAGTGAAGAGGTCATCGGGGGGCTATGGCATGAGCAGTTCTTC.

This chain links TRBV5-5 with TRBJ1-2; weak D call: TRBD1 (6 bases). CDR1 is SGHKS and CDR2 is YYEKEE in the germline V gene (reference sequence). This CDR3 has 16 residues. V was pared by 0 bases and J by 8 bases, with 20 bases between. The CDR3 nucleotides read TGTGCCAGCAGCTTGGCCTCAGACGGGGTAGGGGGAGGCTACACCTTC. It encodes CASSLASDGVGGGYTF.

The J gene is TRBJ1-2, the V gene TRBV7-6, with D maybe TRBD1 (5 bases). Between the trimmed V and J ends, which lost 4 bases and 6 bases, there was a span of 12 bases. The CDR3 extends over 13 amino acids. Germline V CDR1 and CDR2: SGHVS, FNYEAQ. CDR3 residues: CASSSSQGDGYTF. CDR3 in DNA: TGTGCCAGCAGCTCAAGCCAGGGAGATGGCTACACCTTC.

This chain links TRBV7-9 with TRBJ2-7, with D perhaps matching TRBD2 (5 bases). The CDR3 loop spans 12 amino acids. CDR1 SEHNR and CDR2 FQNEAQ come from the germline V gene (reference sequence). V shed 4 bases and J shed 6 bases, with 10 bases lying between them. The CDR3: CASSYREIEQYF. The CDR3 DNA sequence: TGTGCCAGCAGCTACCGGGAAATCGAGCAGTACTTC. Complete variable domain (other parts from reference TRBV7-9 and TRBJ2-7): DTGVSQNPRHKITKRGQNVTFRCDPISEHNRLYWYRQTLGQGPEFLTYFQNEAQLEKSRLLSDRFSAERPKGSFSTLEIQRTEQGDSAMYLCASSYREIEQYFGPGTRLTVT.

The chain uses TRBV6-4 and TRBJ2-1; 14 positions match TRBD2. The CDR3 consists of 15 residues. V trimming: 9 bases; J trimming: 7 bases; junction bases outside the gene matches: 8. Looked up from germline, CDR1 is MRHNA and CDR2 is SNTAGT. The CDR3 sequence: CASGTSGSSMNEQFF. In DNA, the CDR3 is TGTGCCAGTGGGACTAGCGGGAGTAGTATGAATGAGCAGTTCTTC.

This clone was seen only once. The chain joins TRBV5-1 to TRBJ2-1, with 8 bases matching TRBD2. V dropped 5 bases and J dropped 2; count of bases not matched to a gene: 6. CDR1 and CDR2 from the germline V gene are SGHRS and YFSETQ. CDR3 length equals 15 residues. CDR3 loop: CASRREGLAYNEQFF. For the CDR3, the DNA is TGCGCCAGCAGGAGAGAGGGACTAGCCTACAATGAGCAGTTCTTC.

This chain uses TRBV12-5 with TRBJ1-1, with 7 bases matching TRBD1. The CDR3 is 18 residues long. CDR1 and CDR2 from the germline V gene are LGHNT and FRNRAP. V shed 5 bases, J shed 6 bases, and the junction held 21 bases outside the gene matches. The CDR3 DNA reads as TGTGCTAGTGGTAAAACTTACGGGACAGCTTATAACGGCGCTGAAGCTTTCTTT. Protein: CASGKTYGTAYNGAEAFF. Full variable domain (rest looked up from reference TRBV12-5 and TRBJ1-1): DARVTQTPRHKVTEMGQEVTMRCQPILGHNTVFWYRQTMMQGLELLAYFRNRAPLDDSGMPKDRFSAEMPDATLATLKIQPSEPRDSAVYFCASGKTYGTAYNGAEAFFGQGTRLTVV.

The genes are TRBV7-2 and TRBJ2-4; perhaps D is TRBD1 or TRBD2 (5 bases each). CDR1 and CDR2 (germline): SGHTA, FQGNSA. The CDR3 consists of 15 residues. V was clipped by 1 base and J by 4 bases, with 11 bases between them. The CDR3 DNA follows: TGTGCCAGCAGCTTAGGTTGGGGGTTAAAAAACATTCAGTACTTC. Translating gives CASSLGWGLKNIQYF.

V usage is TRBV19 and J usage is TRBJ1-1; 9 bases match TRBD1. From germline, CDR1 is LNHDA and CDR2 SQIVND (reference sequence). V dropped 6 bases and J dropped 6; count of bases not matched to a gene: 8. This CDR3 comprises 14 residues. The CDR3 coding sequence is TGTGCCAGTAGCCCACAGGGGGCTAGCGCTGAAGCTTTCTTT. Its translation: CASSPQGASAEAFF.

This rearrangement joins TRBV29-1 to TRBJ1-4; D gene uncertain. The CDR3 loop spans 14 amino acids. Trimming removed 2 bases from V and 6 bases from J, with 13 bases in between. The V gene's germline CDR1 is SQVTM and CDR2 ANQGSEA. In DNA form, the CDR3 reads TGCAGCGTTGAATCCAAGGTTTCGGATGAAAAACTGTTTTTT. This encodes CSVESKVSDEKLFF. Complete variable domain (other parts from reference TRBV29-1 and TRBJ1-4): SAVISQKPSRDICQRGTSLTIQCQVDSQVTMMFWYRQQPGQSLTLIATANQGSEATYESGFVIDKFPISRPNLTFSTLTVSNMSPEDSSIYLCSVESKVSDEKLFFGSGTQLSVL.

This sequence joins TRBV9 and TRBJ2-2, with D possibly TRBD2 on 5 matching bases. Trimming removed 5 bases from V and 0 bases from J, with 8 bases in between. The CDR3 contains 14 residues. Germline loops: CDR1 SGDLS, CDR2 YYNGEE. The CDR3 loop reads CASRPGTNTGELFF. CDR3 DNA: TGTGCCAGCAGACCCGGGACGAACACCGGGGAGCTGTTTTTT. The full variable domain, its missing parts supplied by reference TRBV9 and TRBJ2-2, is DSGVTQTPKHLITATGQRVTLRCSPRSGDLSVYWYQQSLDQGLQFLIQYYNGEERAKGNILERFSAQQFPDLHSELNLSSLELGDSALYFCASRPGTNTGELFFGEGSRLTVL.

The CDR3 here is CASSLAQGTSGFQETQYF. The CDR3 region has the DNA TGTGCCAGCAGCTTAGCCCAAGGGACTAGCGGGTTTCAAGAGACCCAGTACTTC. The chain couples TRBV7-2 to TRBJ2-5, with 12 bases identical to TRBD2. The CDR3 length is 18 residues. J was trimmed by 2 bases and V by 0 bases; bases with no gene match: 7. Germline V gene sequence: CDR1 SGHTA, CDR2 FQGNSA.